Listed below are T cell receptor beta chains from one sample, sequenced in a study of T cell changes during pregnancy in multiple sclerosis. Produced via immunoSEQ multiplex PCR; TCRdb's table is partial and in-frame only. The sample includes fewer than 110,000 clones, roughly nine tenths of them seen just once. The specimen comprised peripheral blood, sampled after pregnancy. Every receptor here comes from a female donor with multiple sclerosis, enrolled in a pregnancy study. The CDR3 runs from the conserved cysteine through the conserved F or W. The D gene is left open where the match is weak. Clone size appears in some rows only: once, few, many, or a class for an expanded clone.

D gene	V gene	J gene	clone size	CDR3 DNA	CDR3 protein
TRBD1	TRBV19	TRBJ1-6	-	TGTGCCGTCCGGGACAGGGATATAGAAAATTCACCCCTCCACTTT	CAVRDRDIENSPLHF
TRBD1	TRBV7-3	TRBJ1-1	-	TGTGCCAGCAGCCGGACTAGGACAGGGGAAGCTTTCTTT	CASSRTRTGEAFF
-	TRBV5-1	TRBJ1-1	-	TGCGCCAGCAGCCCTACTGTAAATAGGAACACTGAAGCTTTCTTT	CASSPTVNRNTEAFF
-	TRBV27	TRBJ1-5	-	TGTGCCAGCAGTTTATACAGGGCCGGTCAGCCCCAGCATTTT	CASSLYRAGQPQHF
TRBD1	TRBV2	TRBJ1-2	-	TGTGCCAGCAGTATGGACAGGGGAAGCTATGGCTACACCTTC	CASSMDRGSYGYTF
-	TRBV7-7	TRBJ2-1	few	TGTGCCAGCAGCTTAGCGGGGGGAAACAATGAGCAGTTCTTC	CASSLAGGNNEQFF
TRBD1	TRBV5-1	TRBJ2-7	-	TGCGCCAGCAGCCGAGACAGGGCAAGCTCCTACGAGCAGTACTTC	CASSRDRASSYEQYF
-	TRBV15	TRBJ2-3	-	TGTGCCACCAGCAGAGAACCTCCGGAGGGCACAGATACGCAGTATTTT	CATSREPPEGTDTQYF
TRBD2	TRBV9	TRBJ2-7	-	TGTGCCAGCAGCGTAGACCCCCGGGGGGGGACGTCCTACGAGCAGTACTTC	CASSVDPRGGTSYEQYF
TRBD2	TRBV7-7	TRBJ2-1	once	TGTGCCAGCAGCTTAGCGGGACTAGCGGGAGTCGATGAGCAGTTCTTC	CASSLAGLAGVDEQFF
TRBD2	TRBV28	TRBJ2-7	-	TGTGCCAGCAGCAAGCGGGACTCCTACGAGCAGTACTTC	CASSKRDSYEQYF
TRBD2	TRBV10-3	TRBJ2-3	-	TGTGCCATCAGTCTTAGCGGGGGGAAGGCAGATACGCAGTATTTT	CAISLSGGKADTQYF
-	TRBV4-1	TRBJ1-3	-	TGCGCCAGCAGCCAAGTAAGGACTAATGGAAACACCATATATTTT	CASSQVRTNGNTIYF
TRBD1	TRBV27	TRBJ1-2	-	TGTGCCAGACTGCGGCGCGGCAGGGGGCACGGCTACACCTTC	CARLRRGRGHGYTF
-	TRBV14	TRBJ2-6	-	TGTGCCAGCAGCCACTTGGACAGACCCTCTGGGGCCAACGTCCTGACTTTC	CASSHLDRPSGANVLTF
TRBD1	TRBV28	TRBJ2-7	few	TGTGCCAGCAGTGGGACAGGTGGGACCTACGAGCAGTACTTC	CASSGTGGTYEQYF
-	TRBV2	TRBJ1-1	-	TGTGCCAGCAGTCCGACAGGACTCATGAACACTGAAGCTTTCTTT	CASSPTGLMNTEAFF
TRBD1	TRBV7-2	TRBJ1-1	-	TGTGCCAGCAGCTTAGTCGAGACAGGGATGGCTGAAGCTTTCTTT	CASSLVETGMAEAFF
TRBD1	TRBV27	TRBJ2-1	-	TGTGCCAGCAGTTCTATACCGGGACAGGGATGGGGTAATGAGCAGTTCTTC	CASSSIPGQGWGNEQFF
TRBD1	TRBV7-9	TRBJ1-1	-	TGTGCCAGCAGCCTCGGGACAGCAACGGGCACTGAAGCTTTCTTT	CASSLGTATGTEAFF
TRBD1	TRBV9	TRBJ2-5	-	TGTGCCAGCAGCGTAGCTTCGGGGGACAGGGGTGACGAGACCCAGTACTTC	CASSVASGDRGDETQYF
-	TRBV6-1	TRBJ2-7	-	TGTGCCAGCAGTCCGTCGGACTCGACTTTCGTGAGGCAGTACTTC	CASSPSDSTFVRQYF
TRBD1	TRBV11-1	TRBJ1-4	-	TGTGCCAGCAGCCCCGGACAGGGGGCAACTAATGAAAAACTGTTTTTT	CASSPGQGATNEKLFF
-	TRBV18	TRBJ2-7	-	TGTGCCAGCTCACCATCCAACGACAAATCCTACGAGCAGTACTTC	CASSPSNDKSYEQYF
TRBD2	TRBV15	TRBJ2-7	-	TGTGCCACCAGCAGAGTTAGCGGGAGGGCTGGGACCTACGAGCAGTACTTC	CATSRVSGRAGTYEQYF
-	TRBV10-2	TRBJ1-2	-	TGCGCCAGCAGTGAGAGAGGGTTCCACTATGGCTACACCTTC	CASSERGFHYGYTF
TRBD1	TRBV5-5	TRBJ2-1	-	TGTGCCAGCAGCTCTTCAGGGACAGGGAGTGAGCAGTTCTTC	CASSSSGTGSEQFF
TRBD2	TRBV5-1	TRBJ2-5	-	TGCGCCAGCAGCCCGGGAGTGCGGGAGGGGGAAGAGACCCAGTACTTC	CASSPGVREGEETQYF
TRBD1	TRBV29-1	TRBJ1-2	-	TGCAGCGTTGGACAGGGAGTTCATGGCTACACCTTC	CSVGQGVHGYTF
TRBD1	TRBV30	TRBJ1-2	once	TGTGCCTGGGGCCGGGACAGAGATGGCTACACCTTC	CAWGRDRDGYTF
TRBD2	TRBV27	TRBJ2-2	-	TGTGCCAGCAGTCCAACTAGCGGGAGCTACACCGGGGAGCTGTTTTTT	CASSPTSGSYTGELFF
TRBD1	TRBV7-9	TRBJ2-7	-	TGCGCCAGCAGCGCCTACAGGGGCGAGCAGTACTTC	CASSAYRGEQYF
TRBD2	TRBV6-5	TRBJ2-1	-	TGTGCCAGCAGCCAGAGCGGGGCTGACTACAATGAGCAGTTCTTC	CASSQSGADYNEQFF
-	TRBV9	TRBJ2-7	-	TGTGCCAGCAGCCGGGGGACAGAGCTGTACGAGCAGTACTTC	CASSRGTELYEQYF
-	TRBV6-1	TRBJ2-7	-	TGTGCCAGCAGTGAAGGTCAGTCAGGAAGCTACGAGCAGTACTTC	CASSEGQSGSYEQYF
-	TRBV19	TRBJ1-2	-	TGTGCCAGTAGTAAACGTGCCGGGCAGGGAAGAAACTATGGCTACACCTTC	CASSKRAGQGRNYGYTF
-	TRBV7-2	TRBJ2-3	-	TGTGCCAGCAGCCCCCGGGGTAGCGGCACAGATACGCAGTATTTT	CASSPRGSGTDTQYF
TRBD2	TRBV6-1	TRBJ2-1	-	TGTGCCAGCAGTGAAGCTGGGGCTAGCGGGAGGTTAGTTGAGCAGTTCTTC	CASSEAGASGRLVEQFF
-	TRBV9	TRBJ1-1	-	TGTGCCAGCAGCAGGGGGGGCATGAACACTGAAGCTTTCTTT	CASSRGGMNTEAFF
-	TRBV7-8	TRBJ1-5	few	TGTGCCAGCACCCTTGAGATCAATCAGCCCCAGCATTTT	CASTLEINQPQHF
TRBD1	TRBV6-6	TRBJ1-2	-	TGTGCCAGCAGTTATACCCACCCCGACAGGGGGGGTGGCTACACCTTC	CASSYTHPDRGGGYTF